This T cell receptor (beta chain) was profiled in a study of T cell responses to AZD1222 COVID-19 vaccine. As for the study in general: Combined were second doses at about 4 or about 12 weeks. Study-level findings and limits: The donors showed a predominance of white British ancestry and of females, with possible underestimation of clonal diversity. Repertoires in all cases were sampled only once the peak T cell response had passed.

V was clipped by 6 bases and J by 1 base, with 9 bases between them. Germline V gene lookup returns CDR1 MNHEY and CDR2 SMNVEV (reference sequence). CDR3 length equals 13 residues. With regard to this clone: Its antigen is unidentified.

TCRdb's table, derived via immunoSEQ multiplex PCR, lists solely in-frame clones and lacks some. The data contain about 180,000 clones, over 85% of them singletons. The chain carries TRBV27 and TRBJ1-2; TRBD1 is a possible D gene (5 bases). The sample was peripheral blood, taken on day 0 of AZD1222 vaccination. The TCR was taken from an adult in good health. The DNA of the CDR3 is TGTGCCAGCAGCCCCGGACATAACTATGGCTACACCTTC. This gives the protein CASSPGHNYGYTF.